The sequence of this TCR beta chain was determined in a study of human T cells and chemical hapten exposure. Time point indicated: patch test 1, 2 weeks after DPC sensitization. Treatment of the sample: therapeutic diphenylcyclopropenone sensitization with weekly scalp DPC. Total RNA extraction was carried out from unfractionated whole blood. CDR3 length: 14 residues. Trimming stripped 7 bases from V and 0 bases from J, with 12 bases between. Germline lookup yields CDR1 SNHLY and CDR2 FYNNEI. Library preparation tagged each individual cDNA molecule with a unique molecular identifier. TCRdb re-analysed the RACE reads in MiXCR, keeping a single row per CDR3 protein. The sample lists about 120,000 distinct CDR3 sequences, roughly 13% seen once, with 0.92% in the top ten.

The chain combines TRBV2 with TRBJ1-1; D unresolved. This sample comprised whole blood, obtained in connection with sensitization to the hapten diphenylcyclopropenone (DPC). This receptor was obtained from a man aged 18 to 29 with alopecia areata. Some clones in this sample may be carry-over from other donors' samples. This CDR3 is CASTAQPVNTEAFF. The CDR3 bases are TGTGCCAGCACGGCGCAGCCCGTGAACACTGAAGCTTTCTTT.